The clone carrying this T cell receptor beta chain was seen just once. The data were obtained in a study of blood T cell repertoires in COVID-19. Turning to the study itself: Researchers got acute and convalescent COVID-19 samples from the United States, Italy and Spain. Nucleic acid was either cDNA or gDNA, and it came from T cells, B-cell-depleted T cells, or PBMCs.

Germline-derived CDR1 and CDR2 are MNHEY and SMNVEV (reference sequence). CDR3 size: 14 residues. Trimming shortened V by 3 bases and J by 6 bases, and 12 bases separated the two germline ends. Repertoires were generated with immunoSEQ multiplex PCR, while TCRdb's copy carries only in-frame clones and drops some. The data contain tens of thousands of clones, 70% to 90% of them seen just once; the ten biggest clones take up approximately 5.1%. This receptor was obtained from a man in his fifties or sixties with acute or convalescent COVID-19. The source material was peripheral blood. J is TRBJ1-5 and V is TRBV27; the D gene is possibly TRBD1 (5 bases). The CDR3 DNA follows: TGTGCCAGCAGTTTGAGTGTGCAGGGTCAGCCCCAGCATTTT. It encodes CASSLSVQGQPQHF.